This T cell receptor (beta chain) was recovered during a study of immune evolution from preneoplasia to lung adenocarcinoma. CDR3 length equals 18 residues. CDR1 and CDR2 (germline): SGHRS, YFSETQ. The V and J ends lost 0 bases and 0 bases, in that order; junction bases with no gene match: 7. Clones were sequenced by immunoSEQ multiplex PCR, and TCRdb holds only the in-frame ones, with some missing. The profile shows 5,000 to 7,000 clones, 80% to 90% of them singletons. Between the mid-2010s and the late 2010s, patients underwent resection in Japan or China. H&E slides confirmed each diagnosis, reviewed by two pathologists independently.

Sequencing used FFPE adjacent normal lung tissue. This TCR was sampled from a donor at least 70 years old with lung adenocarcinoma. This rearrangement joins TRBV5-1 to TRBJ2-2; 8 bases line up with TRBD1. The CDR3 DNA sequence: TGCGCCAGCAGCTTGGCGGGACAGGCCACTCCGAACACCGGGGAGCTGTTTTTT. Its protein product is CASSLAGQATPNTGELFF.